This passage covers 6 T cell receptor beta chains from one sample sequenced in a study of CD8 T cells in ankylosing spondylitis. Study-wide results and limits: Blood of patients with ankylosing spondylitis appeared to be characterized by a TCR beta motif of 8 or 9 highly homologous variants.

These receptors' antigens are unknown. TCRdb itself ran the 5' RACE reads through MiXCR, one entry per CDR3 protein. The sample has roughly 350,000 distinct CDR3 sequences, less than 10% seen once. What was sequenced was blood, either unsorted or a sorted T cell fraction (not recorded which). The receptor source for this set is a male donor with ankylosing spondylitis.

At least ten counts were recorded for this clonotype. V usage is TRBV4-3 and J usage is TRBJ2-5; 15 positions agree with TRBD2. Germline V gene data show CDR1 as LGHNA and CDR2 as YSLEER. Unmatched junction bases numbered 8, after V lost 4 bases and J lost 2 bases. The CDR3 runs 18 residues. The CDR3 nucleotides read TGCGCCAGCAGCCTAGGGACTAGCGGGAGGCCCGAACAAGAGACCCAGTACTTC. Encoded protein: CASSLGTSGRPEQETQYF.

The sample holds a few counts of this clonotype. CDR3 protein: CSAPASLDRGVYEQYF. The CDR3 coding sequence is TGCAGTGCCCCCGCAAGCCTGGACAGGGGAGTATACGAGCAGTACTTC. The V gene is TRBV20-1, the J gene TRBJ2-7; 9 bases align to TRBD1. Germline CDR1 reads DFQATT; CDR2 reads SNEGSKA (reference sequence). V was clipped by 6 bases and J by 4 bases; unmatched bases: 16. This CDR3 is 16 amino acids long.

This clonotype was picked up many times. This chain joins TRBV5-1 and TRBJ2-5; maybe TRBD1 (6 bases). Germline V gene lookup returns CDR1 SGHRS and CDR2 YFSETQ. This CDR3 is 16 amino acids long. V gave up 0 bases and J gave up 4 bases, with 16 bases separating them. The CDR3 nucleotides are TGCGCCAGCAGCTTGGCCCCCTCGACAGGAGGAGAGACCCAGTACTTC. This gives the protein CASSLAPSTGGETQYF.

This clonotype was detected a few times. The V and J genes are TRBV7-6 and TRBJ2-7, with D possibly matching TRBD2 (5 bases). This CDR3 contains 14 residues. V dropped 2 bases and J dropped 7 bases, with 15 bases sitting between them. Germline CDR1 is SGHVS and CDR2 is FNYEAQ. In nucleotides, the CDR3 is TGTGCCAGCAGCTTATTGGGGAGAAGGAGGGAGCAGTACTTC. This translates into CASSLLGRRREQYF.

This clonotype was seen a handful of times. The chain links TRBV12-3 or TRBV12-4 to TRBJ1-6; D gene ambiguous. The CDR3 has 15 amino acids. V was pared by 5 bases and J by 0 bases, with 8 bases between. CDR3 amino acids: CASSRFSSYNSPLHF. CDR3 in DNA: TGTGCCAGCAGTCGCTTTAGCTCCTATAATTCACCCCTCCACTTT.

J is TRBJ2-7 and V is TRBV2; 11 nucleotides agree with TRBD2. CDR3 size: 16 residues. V shed 6 bases and J 9 bases; nucleotides not matched to a gene: 16. Germline V CDR1 and CDR2: SNHLY, FYNNEI. The CDR3 spells CASSGQSGLAALGQYF. CDR3 nucleotide sequence: TGTGCCAGCAGCGGACAGTCGGGACTAGCGGCACTCGGGCAGTACTTC.